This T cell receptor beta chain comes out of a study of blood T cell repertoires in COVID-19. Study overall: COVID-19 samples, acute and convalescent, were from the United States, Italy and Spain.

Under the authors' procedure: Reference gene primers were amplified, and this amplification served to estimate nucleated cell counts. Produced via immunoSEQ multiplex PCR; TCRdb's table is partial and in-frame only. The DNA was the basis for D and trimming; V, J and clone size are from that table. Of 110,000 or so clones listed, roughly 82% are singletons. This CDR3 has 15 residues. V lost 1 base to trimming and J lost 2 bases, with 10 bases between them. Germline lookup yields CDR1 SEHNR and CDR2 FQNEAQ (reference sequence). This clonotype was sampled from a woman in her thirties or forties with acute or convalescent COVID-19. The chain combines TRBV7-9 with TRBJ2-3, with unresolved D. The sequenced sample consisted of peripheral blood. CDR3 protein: CASSLVQNPTDTQYF. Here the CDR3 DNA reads TGTGCCAGCAGCTTAGTACAGAACCCCACAGATACGCAGTATTTT. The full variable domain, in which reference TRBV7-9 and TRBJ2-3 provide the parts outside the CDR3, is DTGVSQNPRHKITKRGQNVTFRCDPISEHNRLYWYRQTLGQGPEFLTYFQNEAQLEKSRLLSDRFSAERPKGSFSTLEIQRTEQGDSAMYLCASSLVQNPTDTQYFGPGTRLTVL.